This T cell receptor beta chain emerged from a study of blood T cell repertoires in COVID-19 (dated by TCRdb to the early 2020s). Background on the whole study: The collaborator samples originated in the United States, Italy and Spain and spanned the acute and convalescent phases of COVID-19. The prospective study material was composed of cDNA or gDNA derived from T cells, B-cell-depleted T cells, or PBMCs. Subjects who had been exposed to COVID-19, were actively infected with it, or had recovered from it provided the deeply sampled blood TCRbeta repertoires that made up the dataset. The repertoires were released in a freely available public database intended as a resource for research on the immune response to SARS-CoV-2. The samples were drawn from the first 160 participants of the ongoing ImmuneRACE study and from 950 to 1,500 subjects provided by 6 global collaborators. The sample metadata nearly always contained a de-identified subject ID, COVID-19 status, age in years and sex. HLA class I and class II types, where available, came from metadata supplied by the sample provider rather than from assay-based typing. What the work shows at the level of the full study, not this receptor alone: How much clinical and demographic metadata was included differed by source and by participant, and the metadata was provided uncurated.

Each collaborating institution followed its own protocols to collect whole blood in K2EDTA tubes. For TCRbeta analysis, collaborators shipped samples in one of three forms: frozen whole blood, isolated PBMCs, or DNA extracted from either of those sample types. As regards this clone: Its binding antigen is unknown. No much larger clonotype is one base removed from it; base qualities were not supplied.

The immunoSEQ Assay, a bias-controlled multiplex PCR, was used to amplify TCRbeta CDR3 regions from genomic DNA. In the authors' own workflow: The number of nucleated cells in each sample was estimated by amplification of reference gene primers within the assay. Sequence reads were collapsed and filtered to measure the absolute abundance of every unique TCRbeta CDR3 rearrangement. For each sample, productive Simpson clonality was calculated as the square root of Simpson's diversity index across productive rearrangements. Entries here come from immuneACCESS through TCRdb and include only in-frame sequences with V and J called. Some clones fail to appear in such tables; in the studies checked, an unresolved V gene covers under half of the shortfall, and the cause of the remainder is unknown. Clone size and the V and J calls come from that table; the DNA yielded D and trimming. The sample table contains roughly 90,000 clones; only one count was recorded for roughly 80% of them. The ten largest clones take up about 9.4% of the sample.

Unmatched junction bases come to 4, with V trimmed by 5 bases and J by 2 bases. The CDR3 numbers 13 residues from cysteine through phenylalanine. The CDR3 DNA has 39 bases and is translated from base 1. CDR1 and CDR2 (GTSNPN, SVGIG) derive from the germline V gene (reference sequence). The sequenced sample consisted of peripheral blood. This TCR was recovered from a woman between 65 and 79 years old with acute or convalescent COVID-19. Recombination linked TRBV30 to TRBJ2-7; the junction holds 9 bases that match TRBD2. The DNA reads TGTGCCTGGGGGAAGCGGGAGGCCTACGAGCAGTACTTC. Translated, this gives CAWGKREAYEQYF.